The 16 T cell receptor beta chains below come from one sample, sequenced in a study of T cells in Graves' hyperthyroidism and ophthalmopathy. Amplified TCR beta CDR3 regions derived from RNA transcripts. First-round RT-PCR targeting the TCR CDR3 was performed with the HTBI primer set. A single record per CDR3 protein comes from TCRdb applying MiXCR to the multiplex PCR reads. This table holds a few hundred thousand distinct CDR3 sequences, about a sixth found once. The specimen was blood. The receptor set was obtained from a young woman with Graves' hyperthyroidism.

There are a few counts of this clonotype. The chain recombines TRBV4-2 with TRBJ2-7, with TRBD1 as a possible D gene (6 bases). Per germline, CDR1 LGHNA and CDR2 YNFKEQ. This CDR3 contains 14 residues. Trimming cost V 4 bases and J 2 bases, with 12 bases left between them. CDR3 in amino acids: CASSPRDITYEQYF. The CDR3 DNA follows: TGTGCCAGCAGCCCCCGGGACATAACCTACGAGCAGTACTTC.

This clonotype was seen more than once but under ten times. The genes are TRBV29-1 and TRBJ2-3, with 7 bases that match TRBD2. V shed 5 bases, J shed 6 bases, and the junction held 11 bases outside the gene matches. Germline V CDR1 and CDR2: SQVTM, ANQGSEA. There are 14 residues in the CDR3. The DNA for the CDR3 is TGCAGCGTTATTGGACTAGGCCCTTCGGATACGCAGTATTTT. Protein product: CSVIGLGPSDTQYF.

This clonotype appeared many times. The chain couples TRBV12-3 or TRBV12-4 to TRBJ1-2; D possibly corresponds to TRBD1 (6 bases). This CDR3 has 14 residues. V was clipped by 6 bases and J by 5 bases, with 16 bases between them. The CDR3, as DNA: TGTGCCAGCAGGACAGACAGGTCCCGGTATGGCTACACCTTC. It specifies CASRTDRSRYGYTF.

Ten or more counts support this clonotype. Here the CDR3 DNA reads TGCAGTGCTGCCTCACTAGCGGCGTACAATGAGCAGTTCTTC. This translates into CSAASLAAYNEQFF. This rearrangement joins TRBV20-1 to TRBJ2-1; TRBD2 agrees at 8 bases. J lost 4 bases, V lost 5 bases, and 7 bases had no gene match. CDR1 DFQATT and CDR2 SNEGSKA come from the germline V gene (reference sequence). This CDR3 has 14 residues.

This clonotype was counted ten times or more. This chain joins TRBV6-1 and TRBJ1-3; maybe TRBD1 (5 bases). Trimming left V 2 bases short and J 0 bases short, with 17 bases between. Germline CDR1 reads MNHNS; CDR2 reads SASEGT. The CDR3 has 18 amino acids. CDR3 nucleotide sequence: TGTGCCAGCAGTGAAAGGACACCTAATTGGGGCTCTGGAAACACCATATATTTT. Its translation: CASSERTPNWGSGNTIYF.

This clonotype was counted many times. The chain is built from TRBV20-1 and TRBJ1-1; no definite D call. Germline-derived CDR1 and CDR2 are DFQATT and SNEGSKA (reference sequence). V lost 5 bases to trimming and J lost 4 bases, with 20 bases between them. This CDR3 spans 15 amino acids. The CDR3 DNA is TGCAGTGCTCCAAAGACCGGGAACTTCGCCACTGAAGCTTTCTTT. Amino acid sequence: CSAPKTGNFATEAFF.

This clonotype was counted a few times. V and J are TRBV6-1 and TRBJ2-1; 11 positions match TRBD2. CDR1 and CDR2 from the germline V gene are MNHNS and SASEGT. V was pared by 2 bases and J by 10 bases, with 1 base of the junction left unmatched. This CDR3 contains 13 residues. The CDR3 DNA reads TGTGCCAGCAGTGAACGACTAGCGGGAGAGCAGTTCTTC. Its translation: CASSERLAGEQFF.

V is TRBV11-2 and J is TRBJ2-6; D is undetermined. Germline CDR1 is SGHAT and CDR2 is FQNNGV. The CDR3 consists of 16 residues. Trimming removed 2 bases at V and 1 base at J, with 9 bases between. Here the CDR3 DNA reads TGTGCCAGCAGCTTATTGTCCCAATCTGGGGCCAACGTCCTGACTTTC. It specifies CASSLLSQSGANVLTF.

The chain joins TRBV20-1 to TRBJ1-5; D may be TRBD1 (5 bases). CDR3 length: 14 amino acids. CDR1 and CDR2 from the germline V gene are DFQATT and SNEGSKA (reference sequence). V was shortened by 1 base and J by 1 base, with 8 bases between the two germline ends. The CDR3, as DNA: TGCAGTGCTAGAGCAGGGTCAAGCAATCAGCCCCAGCATTTT. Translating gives CSARAGSSNQPQHF.

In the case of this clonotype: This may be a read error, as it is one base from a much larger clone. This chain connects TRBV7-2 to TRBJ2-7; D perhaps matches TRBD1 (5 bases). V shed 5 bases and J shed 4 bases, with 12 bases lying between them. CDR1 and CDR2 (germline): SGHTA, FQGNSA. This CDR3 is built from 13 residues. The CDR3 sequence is CASSGRQYYEQYF. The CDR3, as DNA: TGTGCCAGCAGCGGGCGACAGTATTACGAGCAGTACTTC.

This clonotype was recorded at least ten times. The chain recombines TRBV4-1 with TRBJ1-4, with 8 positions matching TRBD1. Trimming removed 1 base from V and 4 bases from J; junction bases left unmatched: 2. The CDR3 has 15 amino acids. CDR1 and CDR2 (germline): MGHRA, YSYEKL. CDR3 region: CASSQADRDNEKLFF. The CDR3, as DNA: TGCGCCAGCAGCCAAGCGGACAGGGATAATGAAAAACTGTTTTTT.

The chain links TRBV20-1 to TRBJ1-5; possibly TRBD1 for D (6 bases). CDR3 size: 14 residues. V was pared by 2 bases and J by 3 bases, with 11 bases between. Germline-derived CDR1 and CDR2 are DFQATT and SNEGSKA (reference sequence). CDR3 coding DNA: TGCAGTGCTAGAAAGGACAGCGTCAATCAGCCCCAGCATTTT. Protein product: CSARKDSVNQPQHF.

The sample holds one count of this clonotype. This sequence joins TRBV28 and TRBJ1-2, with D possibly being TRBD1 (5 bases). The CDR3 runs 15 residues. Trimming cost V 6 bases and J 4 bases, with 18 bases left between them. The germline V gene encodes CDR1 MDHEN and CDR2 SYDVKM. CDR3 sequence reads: CASRGRANRFYGYTF. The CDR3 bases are TGTGCCAGCAGGGGCAGGGCCAATCGTTTCTATGGCTACACCTTC.

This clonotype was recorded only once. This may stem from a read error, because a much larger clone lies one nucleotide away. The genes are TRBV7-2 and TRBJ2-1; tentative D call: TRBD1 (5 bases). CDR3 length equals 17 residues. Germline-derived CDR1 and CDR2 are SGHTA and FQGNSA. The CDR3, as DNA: TGTGCCAGCAGCTTACACGGGCGGCAGGGCACCTACAATAAGCAGTTCTTC. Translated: CASSLHGRQGTYNKQFF.

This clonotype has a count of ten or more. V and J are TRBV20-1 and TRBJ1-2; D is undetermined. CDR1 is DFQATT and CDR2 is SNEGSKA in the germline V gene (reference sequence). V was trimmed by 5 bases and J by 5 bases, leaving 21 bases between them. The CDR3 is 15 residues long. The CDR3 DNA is TGCAGTGCTGTTCCGGTTATCCGGGCCCGATATGGCTACACCTTC. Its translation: CSAVPVIRARYGYTF.

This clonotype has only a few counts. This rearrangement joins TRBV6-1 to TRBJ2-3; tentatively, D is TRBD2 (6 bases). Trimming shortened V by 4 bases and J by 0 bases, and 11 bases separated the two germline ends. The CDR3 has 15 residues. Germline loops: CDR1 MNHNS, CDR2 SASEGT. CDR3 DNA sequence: TGTGCCAGCAGTGCGGGGGATCCTAGCACAGATACGCAGTATTTT. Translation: CASSAGDPSTDTQYF.